This TCR beta chain was profiled in a study of spatial heterogeneity in lung cancer. Study results and caveats: Within tumors, counts of expanded alpha and beta TCRs tracked tumor mutation counts.

Specified time point: sample taken at primary tumor resection. The CDR3 spans 15 residues. Germline assignment: CDR1 SGHTA and CDR2 FQGTGA. V gave up 5 bases and J gave up 0 bases, with 11 bases separating them. Each CDR3 protein gets one entry after TCRdb re-called the 5' RACE reads with MiXCR. This table holds 9,700 or so distinct CDR3 sequences, about 6.5% found once. This clonotype was picked up many times. Its antigen is currently unknown. This beta chain is an off-target read within a library intended for alpha chains, so its frequency means little. This receptor was identified in a male donor with early-stage non-small cell lung cancer. The sequencing used lung tumor tissue, collected at surgery. The rearrangement links TRBV7-3 to TRBJ2-1; D is unresolved. The CDR3 DNA reads TGTGCCAGCAGCCCCAGGAAGAGCTCCTACAATGAGCAGTTCTTC. Translated: CASSPRKSSYNEQFF.